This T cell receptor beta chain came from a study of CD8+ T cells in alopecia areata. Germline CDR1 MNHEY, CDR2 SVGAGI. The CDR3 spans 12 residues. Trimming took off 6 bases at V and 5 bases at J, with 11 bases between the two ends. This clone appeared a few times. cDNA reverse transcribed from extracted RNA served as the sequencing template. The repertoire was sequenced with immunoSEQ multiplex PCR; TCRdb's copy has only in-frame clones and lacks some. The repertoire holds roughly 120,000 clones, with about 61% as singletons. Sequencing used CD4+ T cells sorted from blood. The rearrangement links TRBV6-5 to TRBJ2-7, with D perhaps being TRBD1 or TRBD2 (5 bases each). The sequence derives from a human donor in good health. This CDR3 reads CASSRGTNEQYF. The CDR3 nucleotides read TGTGCCAGCAGCCGAGGGACGAACGAGCAGTACTTC.